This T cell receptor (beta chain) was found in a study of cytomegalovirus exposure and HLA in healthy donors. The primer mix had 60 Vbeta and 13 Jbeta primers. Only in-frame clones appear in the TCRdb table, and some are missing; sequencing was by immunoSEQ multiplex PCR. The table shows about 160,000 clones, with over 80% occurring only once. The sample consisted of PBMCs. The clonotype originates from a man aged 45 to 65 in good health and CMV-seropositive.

DNA for the CDR3: TGTGCCAGCAGCTTAGATCCGGGGTCTAACTATGGCTACACCTTC. Translation: CASSLDPGSNYGYTF. The chain combines TRBV7-9 with TRBJ1-2; D not certain. The CDR3 is made up of 15 amino acids. The germline gives CDR1 SEHNR, CDR2 FQNEAQ (reference sequence). The germline V and J ends were trimmed by 1 base and 0 bases, with 9 bases remaining between them. The variable domain in full, completed from reference TRBV7-9 and TRBJ1-2, reads DTGVSQNPRHKITKRGQNVTFRCDPISEHNRLYWYRQTLGQGPEFLTYFQNEAQLEKSRLLSDRFSAERPKGSFSTLEIQRTEQGDSAMYLCASSLDPGSNYGYTFGSGTRLTVV.